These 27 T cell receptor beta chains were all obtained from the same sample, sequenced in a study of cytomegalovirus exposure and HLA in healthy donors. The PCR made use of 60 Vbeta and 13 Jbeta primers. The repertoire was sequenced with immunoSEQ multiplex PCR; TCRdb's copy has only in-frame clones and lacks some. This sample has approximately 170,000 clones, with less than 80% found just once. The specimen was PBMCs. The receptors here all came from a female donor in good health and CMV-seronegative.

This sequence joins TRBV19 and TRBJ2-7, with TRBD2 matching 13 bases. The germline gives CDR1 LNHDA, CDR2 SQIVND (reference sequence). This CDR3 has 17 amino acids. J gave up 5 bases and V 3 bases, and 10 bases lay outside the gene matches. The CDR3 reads CASSIGSGTSGTHEQYF. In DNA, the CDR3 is TGTGCCAGTAGTATTGGTAGTGGGACTAGCGGGACTCACGAGCAGTACTTC.

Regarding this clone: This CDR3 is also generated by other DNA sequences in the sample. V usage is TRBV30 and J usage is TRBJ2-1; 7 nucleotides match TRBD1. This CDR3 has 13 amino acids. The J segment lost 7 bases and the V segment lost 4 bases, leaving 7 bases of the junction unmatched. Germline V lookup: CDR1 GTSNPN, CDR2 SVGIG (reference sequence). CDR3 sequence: CAWNTNRGNEQFF. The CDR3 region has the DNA TGTGCCTGGAATACTAACAGGGGTAATGAGCAGTTCTTC.

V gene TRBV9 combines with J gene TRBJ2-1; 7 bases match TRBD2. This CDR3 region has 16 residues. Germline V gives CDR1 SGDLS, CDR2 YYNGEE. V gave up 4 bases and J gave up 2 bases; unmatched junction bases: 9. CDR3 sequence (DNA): TGTGCCAGCAGCCAGCAGAGCGGGAAGGCCTACAATGAGCAGTTCTTC. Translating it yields CASSQQSGKAYNEQFF.

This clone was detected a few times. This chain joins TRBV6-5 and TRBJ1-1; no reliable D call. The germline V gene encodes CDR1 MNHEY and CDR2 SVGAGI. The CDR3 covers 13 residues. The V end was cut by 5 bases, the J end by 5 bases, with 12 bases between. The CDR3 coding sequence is TGTGCCAGCAGTGTGGGTACAGAGACTGAAGCTTTCTTT. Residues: CASSVGTETEAFF.

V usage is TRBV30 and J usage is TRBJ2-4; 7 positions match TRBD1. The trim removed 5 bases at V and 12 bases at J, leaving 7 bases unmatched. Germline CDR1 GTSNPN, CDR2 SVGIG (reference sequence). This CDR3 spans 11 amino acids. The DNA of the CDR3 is TGTGCCTGGGGACAGGCGGACAGTCAGTACTTC. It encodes CAWGQADSQYF.

The CDR3 nucleotides are TGTGCCAGCTCAAAGGTCCGGGGGGCGGCGGCTGAAGCTTTCTTT. It translates to CASSKVRGAAAEAFF. This rearrangement joins TRBV18 to TRBJ1-1; perhaps TRBD1 as D (6 bases). V lost 5 bases to trimming and J lost 6 bases, with 19 bases between them. The CDR3 has 15 residues. Germline lookup yields CDR1 KGHSH and CDR2 LQKENI.

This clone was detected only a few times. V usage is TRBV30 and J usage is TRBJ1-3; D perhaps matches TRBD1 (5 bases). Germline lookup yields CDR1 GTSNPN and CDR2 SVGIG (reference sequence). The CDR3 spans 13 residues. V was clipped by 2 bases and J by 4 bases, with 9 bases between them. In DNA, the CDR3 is TGTGCCTGGAGTATTGCAGGGGGAAACACCATATATTTT. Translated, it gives CAWSIAGGNTIYF.

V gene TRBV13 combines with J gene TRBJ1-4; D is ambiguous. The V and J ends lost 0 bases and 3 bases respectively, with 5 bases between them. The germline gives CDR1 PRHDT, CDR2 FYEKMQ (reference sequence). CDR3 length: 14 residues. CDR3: CASSLGEPNEKLFF. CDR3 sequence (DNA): TGTGCCAGCAGCTTAGGCGAGCCTAATGAAAAACTGTTTTTT.

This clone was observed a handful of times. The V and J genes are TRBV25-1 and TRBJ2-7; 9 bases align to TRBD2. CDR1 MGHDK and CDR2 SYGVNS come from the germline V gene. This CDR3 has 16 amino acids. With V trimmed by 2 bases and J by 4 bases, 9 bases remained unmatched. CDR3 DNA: TGTGCCAGCAGTGAAGGTGGCGGGGGGGCCTGGTACGAGCAGTACTTC. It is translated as CASSEGGGGAWYEQYF.

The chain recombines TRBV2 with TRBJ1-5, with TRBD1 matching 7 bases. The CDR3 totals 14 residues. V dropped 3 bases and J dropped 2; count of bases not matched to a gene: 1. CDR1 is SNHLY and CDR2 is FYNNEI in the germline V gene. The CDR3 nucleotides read TGTGCCAGCAGTGATGACAGGGGCAATCAGCCCCAGCATTTT. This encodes CASSDDRGNQPQHF.

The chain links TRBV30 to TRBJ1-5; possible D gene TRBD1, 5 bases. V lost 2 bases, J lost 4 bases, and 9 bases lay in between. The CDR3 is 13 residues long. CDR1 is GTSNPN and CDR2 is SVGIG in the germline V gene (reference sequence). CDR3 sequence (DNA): TGTGCCTGGAGTTCCGGGGGGAATCAGCCCCAGCATTTT. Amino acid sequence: CAWSSGGNQPQHF.

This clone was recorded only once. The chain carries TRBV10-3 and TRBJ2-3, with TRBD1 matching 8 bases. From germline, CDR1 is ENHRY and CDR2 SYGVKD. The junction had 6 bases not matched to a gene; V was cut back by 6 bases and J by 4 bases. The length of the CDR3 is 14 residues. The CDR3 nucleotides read TGTGCCATCAGCGCTCCAGGGGGCGCAGATACGCAGTATTTT. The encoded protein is CAISAPGGADTQYF.

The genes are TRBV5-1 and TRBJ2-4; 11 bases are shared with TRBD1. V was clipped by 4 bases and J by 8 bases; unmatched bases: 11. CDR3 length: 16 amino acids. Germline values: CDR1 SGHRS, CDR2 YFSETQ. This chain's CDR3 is CASSNGQGARLDIQYF. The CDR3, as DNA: TGCGCCAGCAGCAACGGACAGGGGGCTCGTTTGGACATTCAGTACTTC. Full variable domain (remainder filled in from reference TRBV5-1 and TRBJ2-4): KAGVTQTPRYLIKTRGQQVTLSCSPISGHRSVSWYQQTPGQGLQFLFEYFSETQRNKGNFPGRFSGRQFSNSRSEMNVSTLELGDSALYLCASSNGQGARLDIQYFGAGTRLSVL.

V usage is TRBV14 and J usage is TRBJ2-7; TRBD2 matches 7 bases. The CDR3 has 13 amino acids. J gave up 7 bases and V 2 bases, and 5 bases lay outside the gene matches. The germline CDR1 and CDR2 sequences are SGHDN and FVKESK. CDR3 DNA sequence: TGTGCCAGCAGCCAACGGGAGGCTCGGGAGCAGTACTTC. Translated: CASSQREAREQYF.

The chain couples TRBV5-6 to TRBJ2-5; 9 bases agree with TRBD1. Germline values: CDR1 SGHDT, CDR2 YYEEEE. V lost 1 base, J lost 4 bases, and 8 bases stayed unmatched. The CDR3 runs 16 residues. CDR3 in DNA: TGTGCCAGCAGCTTGCCCGGGACAGGGATCCGAGAGACCCAGTACTTC. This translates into CASSLPGTGIRETQYF.

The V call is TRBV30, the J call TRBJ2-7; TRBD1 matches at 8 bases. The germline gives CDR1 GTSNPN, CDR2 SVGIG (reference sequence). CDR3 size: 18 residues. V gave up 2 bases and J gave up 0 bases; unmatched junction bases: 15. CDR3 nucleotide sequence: TGTGCCTGGAGTTCCCTCCCCTGGACAGGGCAGTACTCCTACGAGCAGTACTTC. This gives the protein CAWSSLPWTGQYSYEQYF.

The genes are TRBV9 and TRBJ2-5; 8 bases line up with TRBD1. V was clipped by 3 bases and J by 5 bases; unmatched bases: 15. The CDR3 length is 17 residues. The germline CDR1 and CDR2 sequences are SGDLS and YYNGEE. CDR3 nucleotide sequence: TGTGCCAGCAGCGCTCGGATAACCGGACAGGGACACGAGACCCAGTACTTC. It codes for CASSARITGQGHETQYF. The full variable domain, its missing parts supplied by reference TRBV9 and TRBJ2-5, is DSGVTQTPKHLITATGQRVTLRCSPRSGDLSVYWYQQSLDQGLQFLIQYYNGEERAKGNILERFSAQQFPDLHSELNLSSLELGDSALYFCASSARITGQGHETQYFGPGTRLLVL.

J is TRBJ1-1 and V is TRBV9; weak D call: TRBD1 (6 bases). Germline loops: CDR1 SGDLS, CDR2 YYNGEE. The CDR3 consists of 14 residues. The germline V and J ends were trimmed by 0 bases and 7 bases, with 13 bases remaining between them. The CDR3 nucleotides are TGTGCCAGCAGCGTAGCTACGGGGGGCGGTGAAGCTTTCTTT. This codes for CASSVATGGGEAFF.

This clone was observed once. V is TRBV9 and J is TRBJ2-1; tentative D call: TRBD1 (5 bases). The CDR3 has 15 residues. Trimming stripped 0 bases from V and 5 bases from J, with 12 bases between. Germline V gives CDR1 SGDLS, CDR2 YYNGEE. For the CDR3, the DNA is TGTGCCAGCAGCGTAGGGGGCGGAACCAACAATGAGCAGTTCTTC. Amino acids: CASSVGGGTNNEQFF.

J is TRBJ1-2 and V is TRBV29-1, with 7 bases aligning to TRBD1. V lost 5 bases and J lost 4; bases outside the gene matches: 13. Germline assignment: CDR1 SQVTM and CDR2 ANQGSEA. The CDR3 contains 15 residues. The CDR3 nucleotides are TGCAGCGTTCCATCCCAGGGGGATCGTTCCTATGGCTACACCTTC. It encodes CSVPSQGDRSYGYTF.

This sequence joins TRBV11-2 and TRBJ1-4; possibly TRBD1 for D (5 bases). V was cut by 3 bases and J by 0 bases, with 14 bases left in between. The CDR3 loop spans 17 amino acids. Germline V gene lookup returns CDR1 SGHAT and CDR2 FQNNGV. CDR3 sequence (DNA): TGTGCCAGCAGCTTGGAGGGGAGGGAGTCAACTAATGAAAAACTGTTTTTT. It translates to CASSLEGRESTNEKLFF.

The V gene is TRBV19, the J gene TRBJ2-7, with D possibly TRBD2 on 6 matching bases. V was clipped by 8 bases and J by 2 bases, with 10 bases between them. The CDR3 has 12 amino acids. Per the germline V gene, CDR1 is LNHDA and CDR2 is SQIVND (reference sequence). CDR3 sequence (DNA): TGTGCCAGTGGGGGGAATCCCTACGAGCAGTACTTC. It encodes CASGGNPYEQYF. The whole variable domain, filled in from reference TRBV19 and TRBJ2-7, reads DGGITQSPKYLFRKEGQNVTLSCEQNLNHDAMYWYRQDPGQGLRLIYYSQIVNDFQKGDIAEGYSVSREKKESFPLTVTSAQKNPTAFYLCASGGNPYEQYFGPGTRLTVT.

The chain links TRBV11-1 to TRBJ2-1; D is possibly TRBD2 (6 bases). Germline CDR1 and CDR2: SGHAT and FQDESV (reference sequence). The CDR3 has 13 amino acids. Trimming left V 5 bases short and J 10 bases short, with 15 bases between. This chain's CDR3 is CASSLEQGGEQFF. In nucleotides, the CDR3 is TGTGCCAGCAGCCTTGAGCAGGGAGGCGAGCAGTTCTTC.

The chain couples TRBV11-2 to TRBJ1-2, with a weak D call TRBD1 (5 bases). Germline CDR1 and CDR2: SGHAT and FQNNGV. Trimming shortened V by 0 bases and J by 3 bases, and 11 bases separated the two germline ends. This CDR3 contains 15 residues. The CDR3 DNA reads TGTGCCAGCAGCTTAGACGGCCAGGGATACTATGGCTACACCTTC. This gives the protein CASSLDGQGYYGYTF.

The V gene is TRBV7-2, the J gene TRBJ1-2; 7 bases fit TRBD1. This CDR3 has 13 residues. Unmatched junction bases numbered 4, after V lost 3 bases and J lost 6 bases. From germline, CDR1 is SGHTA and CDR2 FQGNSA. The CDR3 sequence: CASSFNRGNGYTF. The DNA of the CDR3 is TGTGCCAGCAGCTTTAACAGGGGTAATGGCTACACCTTC.

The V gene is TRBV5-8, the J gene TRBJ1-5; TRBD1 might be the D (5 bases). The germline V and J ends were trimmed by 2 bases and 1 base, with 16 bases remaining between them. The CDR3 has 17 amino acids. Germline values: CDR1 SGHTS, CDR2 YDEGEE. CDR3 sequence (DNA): TGTGCCAGCAGCTTCGTCGGGGGAGGCGTGAGCAATCAGCCCCAGCATTTT. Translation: CASSFVGGGVSNQPQHF.

This chain's CDR3 is CASSLAFGTDTQYF. As DNA, the CDR3 is TGTGCCAGCAGCTTGGCCTTCGGCACAGATACGCAGTATTTT. The rearrangement joins TRBV5-6 to TRBJ2-3, with D unresolved. Germline loops: CDR1 SGHDT, CDR2 YYEEEE. The CDR3 totals 14 residues. The V end was cut by 0 bases, the J end by 1 base, with 6 bases between.